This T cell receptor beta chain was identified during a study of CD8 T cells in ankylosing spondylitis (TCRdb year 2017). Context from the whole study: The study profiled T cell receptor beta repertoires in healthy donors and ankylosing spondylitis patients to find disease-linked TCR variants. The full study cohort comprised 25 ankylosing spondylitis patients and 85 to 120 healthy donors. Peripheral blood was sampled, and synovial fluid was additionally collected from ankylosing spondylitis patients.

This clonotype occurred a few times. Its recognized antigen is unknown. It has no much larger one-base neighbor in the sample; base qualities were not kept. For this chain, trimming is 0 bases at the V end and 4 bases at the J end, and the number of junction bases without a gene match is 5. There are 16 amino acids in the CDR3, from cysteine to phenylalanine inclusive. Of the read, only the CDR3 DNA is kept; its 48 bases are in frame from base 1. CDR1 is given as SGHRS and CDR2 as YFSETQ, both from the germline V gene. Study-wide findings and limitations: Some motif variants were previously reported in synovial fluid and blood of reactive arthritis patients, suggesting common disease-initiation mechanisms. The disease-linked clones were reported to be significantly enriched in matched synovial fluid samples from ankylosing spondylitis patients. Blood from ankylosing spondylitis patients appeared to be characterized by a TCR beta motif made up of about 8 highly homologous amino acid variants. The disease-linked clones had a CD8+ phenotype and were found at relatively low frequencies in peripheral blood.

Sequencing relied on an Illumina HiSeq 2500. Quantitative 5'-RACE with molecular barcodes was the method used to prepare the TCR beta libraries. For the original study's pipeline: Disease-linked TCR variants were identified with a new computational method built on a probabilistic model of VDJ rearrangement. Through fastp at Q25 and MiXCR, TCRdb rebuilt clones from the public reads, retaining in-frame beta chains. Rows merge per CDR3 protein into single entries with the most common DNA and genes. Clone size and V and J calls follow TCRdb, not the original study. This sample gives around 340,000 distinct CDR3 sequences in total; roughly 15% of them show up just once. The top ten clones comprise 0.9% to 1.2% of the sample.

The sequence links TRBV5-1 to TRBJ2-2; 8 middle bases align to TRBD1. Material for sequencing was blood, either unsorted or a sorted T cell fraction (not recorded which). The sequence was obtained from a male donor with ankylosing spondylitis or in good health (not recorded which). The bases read TGCGCCAGCAGCTTGGGACAAACAGGGGGCACCGGGGAGCTGTTTTTT. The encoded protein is CASSLGQTGGTGELFF.